This is a list of T cell receptor beta chains from one sample in a study of vaccination effects on CD4 cells after COVID-19. TCRdb's copy holds only in-frame clones and misses some; the assay was immunoSEQ multiplex PCR. The table shows some 59,000 clones, with around 80% occurring only once. These receptors' targets are unknown. This sample comprised CD4+ T cells from PBMCs cultured with HCoV-229E spike peptides, obtained before COVID-19 vaccination. The receptors derive from a human donor who received a COVID-19 vaccine. Each CDR3 is given with its conserved first and last residue. The order of the fields is V gene, clone size, J gene, D gene, CDR3 protein, CDR3 DNA. A D gene is named only where the DNA matches it firmly. Size tells how often a clone was seen (once, few, many) or the class of an expanded clone, and some rows leave it out.

TRBV5-1	NA	TRBJ2-6	NA	CASSLLLSGANVLTF	TGCGCCAGCAGCCTTCTCCTCTCTGGGGCCAACGTCCTGACTTTC
TRBV19	NA	TRBJ1-1	NA	CASSIFLNTEAFF	TGTGCCAGTAGTATTTTCCTGAACACTGAAGCTTTCTTT
TRBV5-1	NA	TRBJ1-3	TRBD1	CASSLVGQGIGNTIYF	TGCGCCAGCAGCTTGGTGGGACAGGGGATTGGAAACACCATATATTTT
TRBV18	few	TRBJ1-6	NA	CASSPVAGLDSPLHF	TGTGCCAGCTCACCAGTGGCGGGGCTGGATTCACCCCTCCACTTT
TRBV24-1	NA	TRBJ2-1	TRBD2	CATSDGLADYNEQFF	TGTGCCACCAGTGATGGACTAGCGGACTACAATGAGCAGTTCTTC
TRBV19	NA	TRBJ1-5	NA	CASRTKGSVGQPQHF	TGTGCCAGTAGGACCAAGGGGAGCGTGGGTCAGCCCCAGCATTTT
TRBV5-1	NA	TRBJ2-3	TRBD2	CASSPIGLAESTDTQYF	TGCGCCAGCAGCCCGATTGGACTAGCGGAGAGCACAGATACGCAGTATTTT
TRBV5-1	NA	TRBJ1-4	TRBD1	CASSLLDRGQGKLFF	TGCGCCAGCAGCCTACTGGACAGGGGGCAGGGAAAACTGTTTTTT
TRBV2	NA	TRBJ1-1	NA	CASSAGPNTEAFF	TGTGCCAGCAGTGCCGGGCCGAACACTGAAGCTTTCTTT
TRBV2	NA	TRBJ2-5	NA	CASSVRYQETQYF	TGTGCCAGCAGTGTAAGGTACCAAGAGACCCAGTACTTC
TRBV24-1	NA	TRBJ2-1	NA	CATSDARGRREQFF	TGTGCCACCAGTGACGCCAGGGGACGGAGGGAGCAGTTCTTC
TRBV2	NA	TRBJ1-5	NA	CASSVGLWQPQHF	TGTGCCAGCAGTGTAGGACTGTGGCAGCCCCAGCATTTT
TRBV6-5	NA	TRBJ1-2	NA	CASSSTGYGYTF	TGTGCCAGCAGTTCCACAGGTTATGGCTACACCTTC
TRBV11-2	once	TRBJ1-1	NA	CASSLVRGWPNTEAFF	TGTGCCAGCAGCTTAGTACGGGGTTGGCCGAACACTGAAGCTTTCTTT
TRBV30	NA	TRBJ2-1	TRBD1	CAWSVLGQSYNEQFF	TGTGCCTGGAGTGTACTGGGACAGTCCTACAATGAGCAGTTCTTC
TRBV18	NA	TRBJ2-3	TRBD1	CASSPETGEDTQYF	TGTGCCAGCTCACCAGAGACAGGGGAAGATACGCAGTATTTT
TRBV9	NA	TRBJ2-2	NA	CASSPFPGDVSRTGELFF	TGTGCCAGCAGCCCCTTCCCAGGGGACGTAAGTCGCACCGGGGAGCTGTTTTTT
TRBV3-1/TRBV3-2	once	TRBJ2-3	NA	CASSQDGVGTDTQYF	TGTGCCAGCAGCCAAGACGGGGTGGGGACAGATACGCAGTATTTT
TRBV3-1/TRBV3-2	NA	TRBJ2-1	TRBD1	CASSPITGGSNEQFF	TGTGCCAGCAGCCCAATTACAGGGGGTTCCAATGAGCAGTTCTTC
TRBV7-2	NA	TRBJ2-5	NA	CASSLGTLITQETQYF	TGTGCCAGCAGCTTAGGGACTCTAATAACCCAAGAGACCCAGTACTTC
TRBV5-4	NA	TRBJ1-5	NA	CASSVQGDQPQHF	TGTGCCAGCAGCGTACAGGGAGATCAGCCCCAGCATTTT
TRBV30	NA	TRBJ2-2	NA	CAFRTTFETLNTGELFF	TGTGCCTTCCGGACTACCTTTGAAACTCTCAACACCGGGGAGCTGTTTTTT
TRBV4-1	NA	TRBJ2-5	TRBD2	CASSQSGLSEKETQYF	TGCGCCAGCAGCCAGTCGGGACTATCGGAGAAGGAGACCCAGTACTTC
TRBV7-2	NA	TRBJ2-1	NA	CASSLAGAVYNEQFF	TGTGCCAGCAGCTTAGCGGGGGCCGTATACAATGAGCAGTTCTTC
TRBV5-1	NA	TRBJ2-3	NA	CASSLNTPQVGEGTQYF	TGCGCCAGCAGCTTGAATACTCCCCAGGTCGGCGAGGGTACGCAGTATTTT
TRBV10-3	NA	TRBJ1-1	TRBD1	CAISTGTGNTEAFF	TGTGCCATCAGTACCGGGACAGGAAACACTGAAGCTTTCTTT
TRBV15	NA	TRBJ1-2	TRBD1	CATSTRQGQNGYTF	TGTGCCACCAGCACTCGACAGGGACAGAATGGCTACACCTTC
TRBV6-6	NA	TRBJ2-3	TRBD2	CASSYSRGVQDTQYF	TGTGCCAGCAGTTACTCGCGGGGGGTTCAGGATACGCAGTATTTT
TRBV5-8	NA	TRBJ1-5	NA	CASSLEGLVNQPQHF	TGTGCCAGCAGCTTGGAGGGGTTAGTCAATCAGCCCCAGCATTTT
TRBV30	NA	TRBJ1-1	NA	CAWTRLWAEAFF	TGTGCCTGGACGAGGTTGTGGGCTGAAGCTTTCTTT
TRBV7-2	once	TRBJ1-2	NA	CASSAGGSYGYTF	TGTGCCAGCAGCGCCGGGGGGTCCTATGGCTACACCTTC
TRBV7-9	NA	TRBJ1-2	TRBD1	CASSQGADGYTF	TGTGCCAGCAGCCAGGGGGCGGACGGCTACACCTTC
TRBV10-3	NA	TRBJ2-3	NA	CAISPGGNTQYF	TGTGCCATCTCGCCTGGGGGGAATACGCAGTATTTT
TRBV7-2	once	TRBJ1-2	NA	CASSFGRGVYGYTF	TGTGCCAGCAGCTTCGGGAGGGGGGTCTATGGCTACACCTTC
TRBV29-1	NA	TRBJ1-3	NA	CSVSTSAGNTIYF	TGCAGCGTTTCTACAAGCGCGGGAAACACCATATATTTT
TRBV4-1	few	TRBJ1-1	NA	CASRGMTVNTEAFF	TGCGCCAGCCGGGGGATGACGGTGAACACTGAAGCTTTCTTT
TRBV11-2	NA	TRBJ1-3	NA	CASSLGRTVAGNTIYF	TGTGCCAGCAGCTTAGGCCGAACCGTCGCTGGAAACACCATATATTTT
TRBV2	NA	TRBJ2-2	NA	CASRPDIGTGELFF	TGTGCCAGCAGGCCGGACATAGGCACCGGGGAGCTGTTTTTT
TRBV12-5	once	TRBJ2-1	NA	CASGLGQSSYNEQFF	TGTGCTAGTGGTTTGGGTCAAAGCTCCTACAATGAGCAGTTCTTC
TRBV3-1/TRBV3-2	NA	TRBJ1-2	NA	CASSQVGFGYTF	TGTGCCAGCAGCCAAGTGGGGTTTGGCTACACCTTC
TRBV28	NA	TRBJ2-6	NA	CASRRFSGANVLTF	TGTGCCAGTAGACGGTTCTCTGGGGCCAACGTCCTGACTTTC
TRBV12-3/TRBV12-4	NA	TRBJ1-5	TRBD1	CASSPSGGRPQHF	TGTGCCAGCAGCCCGTCAGGGGGAAGGCCCCAGCATTTT